Described below is a single T cell receptor beta chain sequence and its context. No antigen is known for it. Libraries were prepared by immunoSEQ multiplex PCR; TCRdb keeps only in-frame clonotypes and omits some of them. This repertoire shows some 1 million clones, more than 65% found once; its top ten account for over 1.3%. The data were taken from a study of shared clonotypes between healthy human individuals. Study-level points and caveats: Some naive CD4 clonotypes, approximately 4.5%, turned up in common across a handful of donors.

The V gene's germline CDR1 is SGHNT and CDR2 YYREEE (reference sequence). V trimming: 5 bases; J trimming: 9 bases; junction bases outside the gene matches: 8. This CDR3 region has 15 residues. Sequencing was done on a sample of memory CD4+ T cells sorted from blood. Regarding subset: CD45RA-negative fraction. This sequence joins TRBV5-4 and TRBJ1-6, with 10 nucleotides matching TRBD1. The receptor was isolated from a man aged 18 to 29 in good health. DNA for the CDR3: TGTGCCAGCAGTTTAGACAGGGGGCCGGTTTCACCCCTCCACTTT. It is translated as CASSLDRGPVSPLHF.